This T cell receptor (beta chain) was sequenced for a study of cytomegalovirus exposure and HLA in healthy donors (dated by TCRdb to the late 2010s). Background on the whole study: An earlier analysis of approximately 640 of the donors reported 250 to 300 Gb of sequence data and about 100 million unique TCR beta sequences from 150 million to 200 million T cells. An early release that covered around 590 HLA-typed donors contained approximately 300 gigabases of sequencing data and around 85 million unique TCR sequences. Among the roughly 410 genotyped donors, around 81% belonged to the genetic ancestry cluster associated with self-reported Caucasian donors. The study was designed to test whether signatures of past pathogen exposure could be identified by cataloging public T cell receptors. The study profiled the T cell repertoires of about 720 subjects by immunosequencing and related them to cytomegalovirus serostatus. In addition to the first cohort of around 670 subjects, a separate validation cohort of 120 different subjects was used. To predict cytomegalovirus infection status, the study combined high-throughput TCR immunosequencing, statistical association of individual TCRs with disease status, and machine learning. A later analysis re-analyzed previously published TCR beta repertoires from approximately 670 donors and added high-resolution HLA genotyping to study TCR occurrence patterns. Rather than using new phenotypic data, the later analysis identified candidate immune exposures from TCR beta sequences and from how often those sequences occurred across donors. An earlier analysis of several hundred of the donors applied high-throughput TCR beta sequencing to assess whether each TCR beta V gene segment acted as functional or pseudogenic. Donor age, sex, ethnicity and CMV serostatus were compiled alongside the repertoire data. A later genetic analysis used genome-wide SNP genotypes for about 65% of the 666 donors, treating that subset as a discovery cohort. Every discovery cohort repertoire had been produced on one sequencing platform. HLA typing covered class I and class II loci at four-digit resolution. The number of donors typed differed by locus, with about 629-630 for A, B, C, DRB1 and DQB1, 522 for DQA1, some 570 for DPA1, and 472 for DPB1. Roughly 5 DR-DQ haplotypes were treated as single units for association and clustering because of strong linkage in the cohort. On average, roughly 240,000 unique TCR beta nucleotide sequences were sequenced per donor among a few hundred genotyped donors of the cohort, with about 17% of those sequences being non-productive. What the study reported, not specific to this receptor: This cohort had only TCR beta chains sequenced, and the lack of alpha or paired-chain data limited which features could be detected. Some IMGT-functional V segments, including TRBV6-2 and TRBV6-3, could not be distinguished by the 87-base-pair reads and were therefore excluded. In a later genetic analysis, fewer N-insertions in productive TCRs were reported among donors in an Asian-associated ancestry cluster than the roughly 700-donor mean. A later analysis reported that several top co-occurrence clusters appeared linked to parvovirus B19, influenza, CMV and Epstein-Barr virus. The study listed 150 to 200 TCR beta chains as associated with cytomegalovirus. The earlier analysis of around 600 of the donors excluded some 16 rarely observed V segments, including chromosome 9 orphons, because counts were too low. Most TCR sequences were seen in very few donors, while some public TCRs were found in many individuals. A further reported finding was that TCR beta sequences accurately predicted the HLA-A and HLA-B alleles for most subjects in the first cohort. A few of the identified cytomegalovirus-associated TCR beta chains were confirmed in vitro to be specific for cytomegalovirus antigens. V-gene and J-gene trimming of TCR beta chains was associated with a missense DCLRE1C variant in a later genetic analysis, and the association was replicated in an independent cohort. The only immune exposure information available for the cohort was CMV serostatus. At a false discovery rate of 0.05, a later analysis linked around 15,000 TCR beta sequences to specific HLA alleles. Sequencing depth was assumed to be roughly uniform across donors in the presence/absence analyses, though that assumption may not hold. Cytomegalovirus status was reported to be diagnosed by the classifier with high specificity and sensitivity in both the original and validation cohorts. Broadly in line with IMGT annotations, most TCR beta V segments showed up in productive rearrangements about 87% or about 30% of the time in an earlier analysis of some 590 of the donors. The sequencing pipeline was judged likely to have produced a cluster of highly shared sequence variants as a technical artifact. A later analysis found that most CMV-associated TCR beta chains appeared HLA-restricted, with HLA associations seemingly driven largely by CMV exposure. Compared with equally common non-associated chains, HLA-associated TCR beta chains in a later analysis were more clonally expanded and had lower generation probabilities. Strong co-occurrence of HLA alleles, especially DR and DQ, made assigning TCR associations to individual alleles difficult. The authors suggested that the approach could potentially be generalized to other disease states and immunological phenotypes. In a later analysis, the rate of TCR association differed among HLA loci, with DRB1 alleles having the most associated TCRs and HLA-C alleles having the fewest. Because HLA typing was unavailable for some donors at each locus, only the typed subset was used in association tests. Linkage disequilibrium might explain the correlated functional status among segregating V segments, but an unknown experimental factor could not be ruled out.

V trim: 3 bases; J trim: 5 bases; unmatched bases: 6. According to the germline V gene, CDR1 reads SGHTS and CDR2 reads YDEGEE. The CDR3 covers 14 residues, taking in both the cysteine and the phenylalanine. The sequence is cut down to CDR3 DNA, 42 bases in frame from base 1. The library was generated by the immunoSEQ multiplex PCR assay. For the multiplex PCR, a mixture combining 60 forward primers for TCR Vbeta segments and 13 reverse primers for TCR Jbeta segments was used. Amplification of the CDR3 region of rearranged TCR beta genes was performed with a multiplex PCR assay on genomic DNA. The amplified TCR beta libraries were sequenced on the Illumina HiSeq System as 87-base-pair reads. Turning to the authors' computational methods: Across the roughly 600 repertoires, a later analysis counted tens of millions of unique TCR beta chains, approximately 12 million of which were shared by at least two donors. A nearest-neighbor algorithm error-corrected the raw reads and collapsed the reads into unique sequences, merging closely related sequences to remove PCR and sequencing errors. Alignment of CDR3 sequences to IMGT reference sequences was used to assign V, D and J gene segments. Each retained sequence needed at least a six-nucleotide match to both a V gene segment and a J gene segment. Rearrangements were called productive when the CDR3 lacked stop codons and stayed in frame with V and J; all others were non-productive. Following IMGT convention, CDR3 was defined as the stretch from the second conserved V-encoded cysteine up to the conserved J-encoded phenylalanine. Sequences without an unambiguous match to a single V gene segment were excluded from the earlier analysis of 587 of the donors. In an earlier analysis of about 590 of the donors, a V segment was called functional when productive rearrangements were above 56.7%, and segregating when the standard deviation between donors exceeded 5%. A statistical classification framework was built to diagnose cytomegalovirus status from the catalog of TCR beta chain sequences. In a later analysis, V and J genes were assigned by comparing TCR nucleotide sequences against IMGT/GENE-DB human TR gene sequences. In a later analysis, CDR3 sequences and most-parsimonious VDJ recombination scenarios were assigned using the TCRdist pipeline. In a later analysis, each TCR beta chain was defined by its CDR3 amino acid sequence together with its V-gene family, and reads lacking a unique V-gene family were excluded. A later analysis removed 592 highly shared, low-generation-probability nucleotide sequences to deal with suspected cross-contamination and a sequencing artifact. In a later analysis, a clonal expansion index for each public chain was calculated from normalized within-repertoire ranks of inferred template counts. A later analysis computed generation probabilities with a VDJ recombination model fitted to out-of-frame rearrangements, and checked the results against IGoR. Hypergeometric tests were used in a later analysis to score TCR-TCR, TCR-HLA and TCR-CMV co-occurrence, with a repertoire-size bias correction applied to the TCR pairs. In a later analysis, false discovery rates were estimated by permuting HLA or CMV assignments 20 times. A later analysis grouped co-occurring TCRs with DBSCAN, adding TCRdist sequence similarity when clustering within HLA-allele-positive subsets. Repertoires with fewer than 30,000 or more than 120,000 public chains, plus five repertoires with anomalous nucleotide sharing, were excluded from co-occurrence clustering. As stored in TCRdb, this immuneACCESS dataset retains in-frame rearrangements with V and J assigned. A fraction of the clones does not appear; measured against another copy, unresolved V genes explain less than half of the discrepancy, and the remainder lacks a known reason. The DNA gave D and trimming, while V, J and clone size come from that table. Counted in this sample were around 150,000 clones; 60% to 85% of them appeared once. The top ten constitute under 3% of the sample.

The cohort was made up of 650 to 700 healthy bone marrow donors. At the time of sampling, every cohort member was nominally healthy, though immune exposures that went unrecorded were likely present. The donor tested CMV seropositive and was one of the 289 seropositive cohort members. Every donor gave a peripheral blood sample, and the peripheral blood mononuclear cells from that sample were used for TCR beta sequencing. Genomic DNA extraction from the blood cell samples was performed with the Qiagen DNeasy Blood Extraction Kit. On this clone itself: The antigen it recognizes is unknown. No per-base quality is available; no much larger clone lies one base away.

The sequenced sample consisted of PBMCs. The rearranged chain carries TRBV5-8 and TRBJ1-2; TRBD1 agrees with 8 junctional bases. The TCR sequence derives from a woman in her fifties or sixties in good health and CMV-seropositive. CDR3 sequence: CASSSRTGQYGYTF. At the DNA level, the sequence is TGTGCCAGCAGCTCTCGGACAGGGCAATATGGCTACACCTTC.